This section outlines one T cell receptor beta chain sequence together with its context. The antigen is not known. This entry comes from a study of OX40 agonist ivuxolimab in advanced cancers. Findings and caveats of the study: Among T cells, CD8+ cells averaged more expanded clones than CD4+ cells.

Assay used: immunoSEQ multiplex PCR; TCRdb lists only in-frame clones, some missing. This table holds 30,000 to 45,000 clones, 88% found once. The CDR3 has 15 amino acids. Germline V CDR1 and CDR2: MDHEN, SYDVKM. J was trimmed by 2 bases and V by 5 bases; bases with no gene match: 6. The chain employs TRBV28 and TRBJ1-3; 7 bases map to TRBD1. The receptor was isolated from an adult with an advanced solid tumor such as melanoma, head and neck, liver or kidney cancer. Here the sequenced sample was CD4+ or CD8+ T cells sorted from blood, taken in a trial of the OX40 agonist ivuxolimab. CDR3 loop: CASSDRVRTGNTIYF. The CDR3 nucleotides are TGTGCCAGCAGTGACAGGGTTCGGACTGGAAACACCATATATTTT.